This passage covers 4 T cell receptor beta chains from one sample sequenced in a study of shared clonotypes between healthy human individuals. The naive CD8 population came from CD45RO-negative cells selected for CCR7, without terminally differentiated effector memory CD45RA+ cells. Sequencing was performed with immunoSEQ multiplex PCR; in TCRdb, only in-frame clones are kept and a portion is missing. The repertoire consists of hundreds of thousands of clones, with around 92% occurring once and the leading ten covering about 24%. Sequencing was performed on naive CD8+ T cells sorted from blood. The source of these receptors is a man aged 30 to 45 in good health.

The V gene is TRBV29-1, the J gene TRBJ2-1; TRBD2 matches at 13 bases. V was pared by 6 bases and J by 6 bases, with 11 bases of the junction left unmatched. The CDR3 runs to 16 residues. Germline loops: CDR1 SQVTM, CDR2 ANQGSEA. The CDR3 loop reads CSVVLAGGPYGNEQFF. The CDR3 DNA follows: TGCAGCGTAGTACTAGCGGGAGGGCCTTACGGCAATGAGCAGTTCTTC.

The chain employs TRBV7-1 and TRBJ2-1; 10 nucleotides match TRBD2. TRBV7-1 is given ORF status, its function remaining uncertain. The CDR3 consists of 18 residues. J was trimmed by 4 bases and V by 4 bases; bases with no gene match: 13. The CDR3 DNA sequence: TGTGCCAGCAGCTTAAGGCTAGCGGGAGAATCAAGATACAATGAGCAGTTCTTC. Its protein is CASSLRLAGESRYNEQFF.

This clone was picked up one time. The chain uses TRBV5-5 and TRBJ2-7; 8 bases fit TRBD2. The CDR3 totals 15 residues. J gave up 2 bases and V 0 bases, and 4 bases lay outside the gene matches. Germline loops: CDR1 SGHKS, CDR2 YYEKEE (reference sequence). CDR3 protein: CASSLGAAGAYEQYF. CDR3 nucleotide sequence: TGTGCCAGCAGCTTGGGAGCAGCGGGAGCCTACGAGCAGTACTTC.

The CDR3 is CASSLGWNEQYF. The CDR3 region has the DNA TGTGCCAGCAGCTTGGGATGGAACGAGCAGTACTTC. The chain recombines TRBV5-4 with TRBJ2-7; D gene ambiguous. Trimming pared 0 bases from V and 5 bases from J, leaving 6 bases between. This CDR3 is built from 12 residues. Germline values: CDR1 SGHNT, CDR2 YYREEE (reference sequence).